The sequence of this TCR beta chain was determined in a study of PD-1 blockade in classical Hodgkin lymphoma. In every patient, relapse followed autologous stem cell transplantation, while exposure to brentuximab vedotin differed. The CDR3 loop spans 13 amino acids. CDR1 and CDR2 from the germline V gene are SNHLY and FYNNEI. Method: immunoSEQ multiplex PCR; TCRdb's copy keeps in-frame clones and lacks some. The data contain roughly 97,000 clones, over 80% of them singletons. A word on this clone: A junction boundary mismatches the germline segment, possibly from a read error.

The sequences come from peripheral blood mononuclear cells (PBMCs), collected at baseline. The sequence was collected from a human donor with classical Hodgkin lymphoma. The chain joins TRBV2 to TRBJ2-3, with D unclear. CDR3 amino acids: CAQLTQSTDTQYF. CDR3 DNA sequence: TGCGCTCAGTTGACCCAGAGCACAGATACGCAGTATTTT.